Each of the 10 T cell receptor beta chains below was sequenced from the same sample in a study of beta chain features in type 1 diabetes. Whole-study results and caveats: Researchers report that Type 1 diabetes patients had moderately but significantly shorter TCRB CDR3s across all four CD4+ subsets.

For these TCRs, the target antigens are not known. Expressed TCRB transcripts were sequenced, since all the RNA that had been isolated was reverse transcribed. Libraries were prepared by immunoSEQ multiplex PCR; TCRdb keeps only in-frame clonotypes and omits some of them. Altogether about 190,000 clones are present, less than 9.5% being singletons, with the ten largest covering approximately 0.85%. Input material: central memory CD4+ T cells from blood. These receptors were obtained from a woman between 40 and 55 years old with type 1 diabetes.

The chain joins TRBV5-6 to TRBJ2-1; D may be TRBD2 (5 bases). The CDR3 runs to 12 residues. The germline gives CDR1 SGHDT, CDR2 YYEEEE. The V and J ends lost 7 bases and 4 bases respectively, with 9 bases between them. CDR3: CASRRGYNEQFF. CDR3 bases: TGTGCCAGCCGGCGAGGGTACAATGAGCAGTTCTTC.

This chain connects TRBV2 to TRBJ1-5; the D gene is possibly TRBD1 (5 bases). The V end was cut by 6 bases, the J end by 7 bases, with 16 bases between. The CDR3 loop spans 14 amino acids. From germline, CDR1 is SNHLY and CDR2 FYNNEI. CDR3 region: CASRARQGDQPQHF. CDR3 coding DNA: TGTGCCAGCAGAGCACGTCAGGGTGACCAGCCCCAGCATTTT. The full variable domain, its missing parts supplied by reference TRBV2 and TRBJ1-5, is EPEVTQTPSHQVTQMGQEVILRCVPISNHLYFYWYRQILGQKVEFLVSFYNNEISEKSEIFDDQFSVERPDGSNFTLKIRSTKLEDSAMYFCASRARQGDQPQHFGDGTRLSIL.

The chain recombines TRBV30 with TRBJ1-2; 7 positions agree with TRBD1. Germline CDR1 and CDR2: GTSNPN and SVGIG (reference sequence). The CDR3 has 12 amino acids. Trimming removed 8 bases from V and 6 bases from J; junction bases left unmatched: 9. CDR3 bases: TGTGCCGGAAGCACAGGGGAGGATGGCTACACCTTC. Amino acids: CAGSTGEDGYTF.

The sample holds a few counts of this clone. The chain carries TRBV5-4 and TRBJ2-1; 13 nucleotides match TRBD2. The CDR3 consists of 16 residues. In germline, CDR1 is SGHNT, CDR2 YYREEE (reference sequence). The V and J ends lost 4 bases and 0 bases, in that order; junction bases with no gene match: 1. CDR3 residues: CASSGLAGASYNEQFF. CDR3 nucleotide sequence: TGTGCCAGCAGCGGACTAGCGGGAGCCTCCTACAATGAGCAGTTCTTC.

The CDR3 DNA reads as TGCAGCGTCACCGGGACAGGGCCCTACAATGAGCAGTTCTTC. Its protein is CSVTGTGPYNEQFF. The chain recombines TRBV29-1 with TRBJ2-1; 9 bases agree with TRBD1. Germline CDR1 and CDR2: SQVTM and ANQGSEA. J was trimmed by 2 bases and V by 6 bases; bases with no gene match: 5. The length of the CDR3 is 14 residues.

The sample holds a few counts of this clone. This chain joins TRBV11-2 and TRBJ1-1; no clear D gene. Trimming removed 5 bases from V and 10 bases from J, with 14 bases in between. Per germline, CDR1 SGHAT and CDR2 FQNNGV. CDR3 size: 12 residues. The CDR3 DNA is TGTGCCAGCAGCACCAACCTGGGCCCAGCTTTCTTT. Translated: CASSTNLGPAFF.

In this sample, this clone turned up many times. V usage is TRBV4-3 and J usage is TRBJ1-1; 11 bases map to TRBD1. The V and J ends lost 0 bases and 10 bases, in that order; junction bases with no gene match: 4. Germline CDR1 is LGHNA and CDR2 is YSLEER. The CDR3 runs to 14 residues. The CDR3 DNA sequence: TGCGCCAGCAGCCAAGATTGGGGGACAGGGGGAGCTTTCTTT. Encoded protein: CASSQDWGTGGAFF.

V and J are TRBV9 and TRBJ1-5, with 8 bases aligning to TRBD1. Germline CDR1 SGDLS, CDR2 YYNGEE. V lost 0 bases and J lost 11; bases outside the gene matches: 7. The length of the CDR3 is 14 residues. This CDR3 is CASSVGTGLEAQHF. The CDR3 DNA reads TGTGCCAGCAGCGTAGGGACAGGGTTGGAGGCCCAGCATTTT.

This clone was counted between two and nine times. The chain has TRBV7-9 and TRBJ1-2; possible D gene TRBD1, 5 bases. V dropped 3 bases and J dropped 2 bases, with 16 bases sitting between them. The CDR3 has 16 amino acids. From germline, CDR1 is SEHNR and CDR2 FQNEAQ (reference sequence). CDR3 amino acids: CASSFGRADGNYGYTF. In nucleotides, the CDR3 is TGTGCCAGCAGCTTCGGCAGGGCAGACGGAAACTATGGCTACACCTTC. Variable domain in full (rest from reference TRBV7-9 and TRBJ1-2): DTGVSQNPRHKITKRGQNVTFRCDPISEHNRLYWYRQTLGQGPEFLTYFQNEAQLEKSRLLSDRFSAERPKGSFSTLEIQRTEQGDSAMYLCASSFGRADGNYGYTFGSGTRLTVV.

The J gene is TRBJ2-1, the V gene TRBV7-3; tentatively, D is TRBD2 (7 bases). Per germline, CDR1 SGHTA and CDR2 FQGTGA. The CDR3 length is 15 residues. V was shortened by 8 bases and J by 8 bases, with 22 bases between the two germline ends. CDR3 sequence: CASGYRGAPLDEQFF. DNA of the CDR3: TGTGCCAGCGGCTACCGGGGGGCTCCTTTGGATGAGCAGTTCTTC.